These 5 T cell receptor beta chains were all obtained from the same sample, sequenced in a study of blood T cell repertoires in COVID-19. The method was immunoSEQ multiplex PCR; TCRdb's version includes in-frame clones alone and lacks a portion of them. This sample has 150,000 to 200,000 clones, with 82% found just once. The source material was peripheral blood. The receptors originated from a woman of 80 years or more with active or convalescent COVID-19.

This chain links TRBV4-1 with TRBJ1-5; 7 bases align to TRBD1. From germline, CDR1 is MGHRA and CDR2 YSYEKL. The CDR3 contains 15 residues. The V gene end was trimmed by 2 bases and the J gene end by 2 bases; junction bases not matched to a gene: 3. For the CDR3, the DNA is TGCGCCAGCAGCCAACTCCAGGGGGGCAATCAGCCCCAGCATTTT. This translates into CASSQLQGGNQPQHF.

This clone was detected only a few times. V is TRBV10-3 and J is TRBJ2-1, with D hard to call. CDR1 ENHRY and CDR2 SYGVKD come from the germline V gene. The CDR3 spans 13 residues. The V gene lost 6 bases and the J gene lost 6 bases, with 12 bases spanning the gap. CDR3: CAIRLLESNEQFF. In DNA form, the CDR3 reads TGTGCCATCAGGCTTCTTGAGAGCAATGAGCAGTTCTTC.

This clone was counted only a few times. The chain carries TRBV4-2 and TRBJ1-6; D unclear. The germline gives CDR1 LGHNA, CDR2 YNFKEQ. V lost 0 bases, J lost 9 bases, and 15 bases lay in between. The length of the CDR3 is 16 residues. CDR3 sequence: CASSQDTRGGSSPLHF. The CDR3 nucleotides read TGTGCCAGCAGCCAAGATACCCGTGGAGGGAGTTCACCCCTCCACTTT.

In this sample, this clone turned up once. This chain connects TRBV7-9 to TRBJ2-7; TRBD2 is a possible D gene (6 bases). The germline CDR1 and CDR2 sequences are SEHNR and FQNEAQ (reference sequence). V was trimmed by 3 bases and J by 7 bases, leaving 10 bases between them. The CDR3 totals 12 residues. In DNA, the CDR3 is TGTGCCAGCAGCTTCGGGAGTCGGGAGCAGTACTTC. Translated, it gives CASSFGSREQYF.

This clone was counted once. The V call is TRBV30, the J call TRBJ2-5, with 13 bases fitting TRBD2. V shed 0 bases and J 2 bases; nucleotides not matched to a gene: 15. The CDR3 covers 20 residues. The germline CDR1 and CDR2 sequences are GTSNPN and SVGIG (reference sequence). CDR3 nucleotides: TGTGCCTGGAGTGTACTATTCACGGGACTAGCGGGACGTTATCAAGAGACCCAGTACTTC. Its protein is CAWSVLFTGLAGRYQETQYF. Complete variable domain (other parts from reference TRBV30 and TRBJ2-5): SQTIHQWPATLVQPVGSPLSLECTVEGTSNPNLYWYRQAAGRGLQLLFYSVGIGQISSEVPQNLSASRPQDRQFILSSKKLLLSDSGFYLCAWSVLFTGLAGRYQETQYFGPGTRLLVL.